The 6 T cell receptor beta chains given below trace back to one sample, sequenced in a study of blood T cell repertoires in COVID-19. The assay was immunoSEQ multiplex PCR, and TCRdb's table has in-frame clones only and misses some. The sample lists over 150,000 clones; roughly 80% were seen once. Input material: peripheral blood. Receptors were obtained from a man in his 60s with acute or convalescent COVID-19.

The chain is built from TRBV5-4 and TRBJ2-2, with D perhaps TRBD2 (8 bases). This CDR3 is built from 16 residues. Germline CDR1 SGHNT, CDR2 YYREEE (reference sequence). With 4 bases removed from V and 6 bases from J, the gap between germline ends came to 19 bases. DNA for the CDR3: TGTGCCAGCAGCCCAGGGGGGACTAGAGGGGCCGGGGAGCTGTTTTTT. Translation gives CASSPGGTRGAGELFF.

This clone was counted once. CDR3 sequence reads: CASSLEGREKGTTGEQYF. The DNA of the CDR3 is TGTGCCAGCAGCTTAGAAGGCAGGGAGAAGGGGACTACCGGAGAGCAGTACTTC. V gene TRBV7-9 combines with J gene TRBJ2-7; 7 nucleotides align to TRBD2. CDR1 and CDR2 (germline): SEHNR, FQNEAQ (reference sequence). This CDR3 region has 18 residues. V trimming: 1 base; J trimming: 7 bases; junction bases outside the gene matches: 19.

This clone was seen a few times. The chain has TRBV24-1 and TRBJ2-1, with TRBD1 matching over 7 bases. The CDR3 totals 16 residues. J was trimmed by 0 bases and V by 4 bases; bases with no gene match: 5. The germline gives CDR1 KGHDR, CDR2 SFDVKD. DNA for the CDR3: TGTGCCACCAGTGAAACGACAGGGAGCTCCTACAATGAGCAGTTCTTC. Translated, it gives CATSETTGSSYNEQFF.

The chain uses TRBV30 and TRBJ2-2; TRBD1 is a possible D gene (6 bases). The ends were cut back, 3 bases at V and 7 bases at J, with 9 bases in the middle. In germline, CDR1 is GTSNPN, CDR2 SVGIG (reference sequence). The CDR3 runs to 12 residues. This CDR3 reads CAWRDSGGELFF. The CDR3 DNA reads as TGTGCCTGGAGGGACAGCGGCGGGGAGCTGTTTTTT.

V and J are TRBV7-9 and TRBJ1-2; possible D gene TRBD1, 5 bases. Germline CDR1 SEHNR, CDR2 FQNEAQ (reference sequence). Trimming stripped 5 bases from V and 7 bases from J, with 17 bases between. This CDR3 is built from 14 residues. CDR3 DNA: TGTGCCAGCAGCCTCACGGGGGGTAGTGGTGGCTACACCTTC. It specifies CASSLTGGSGGYTF.

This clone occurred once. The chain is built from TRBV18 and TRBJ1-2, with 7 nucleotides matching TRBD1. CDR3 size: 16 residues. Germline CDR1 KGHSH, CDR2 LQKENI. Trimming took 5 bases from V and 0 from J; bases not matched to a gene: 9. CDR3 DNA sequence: TGTGCCAGCTCAGCCATGGACAGGCGAGCTAACTATGGCTACACCTTC. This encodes CASSAMDRRANYGYTF.